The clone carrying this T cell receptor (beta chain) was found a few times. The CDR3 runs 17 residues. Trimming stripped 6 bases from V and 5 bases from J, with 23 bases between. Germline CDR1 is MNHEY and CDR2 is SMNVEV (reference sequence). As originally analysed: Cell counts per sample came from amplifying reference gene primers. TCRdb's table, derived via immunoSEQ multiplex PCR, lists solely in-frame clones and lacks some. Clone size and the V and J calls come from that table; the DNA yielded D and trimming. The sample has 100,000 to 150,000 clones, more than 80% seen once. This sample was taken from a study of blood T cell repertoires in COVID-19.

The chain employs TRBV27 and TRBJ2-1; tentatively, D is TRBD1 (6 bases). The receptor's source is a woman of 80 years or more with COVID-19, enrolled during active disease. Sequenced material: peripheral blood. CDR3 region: CASSHLGASPTHNEQFF. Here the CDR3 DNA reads TGTGCCAGCAGCCACTTGGGGGCTAGCCCTACTCACAATGAGCAGTTCTTC.